One TCR beta chain is described in this entry. Method: immunoSEQ multiplex PCR; TCRdb's copy keeps in-frame clones and lacks some. This sample has about 81,000 clones, with around 80% found just once. The record originates from a study of OX40 agonist ivuxolimab in advanced cancers. Study-wide context: Partial responses were achieved by three patients, one with hepatocellular carcinoma and two with cutaneous melanoma.

The CDR3 sequence is 13 residues long. The V and J ends lost 4 bases and 4 bases, in that order; junction bases with no gene match: 2. Germline CDR1 and CDR2: LNHDA and SQIVND (reference sequence). The material sequenced was CD4+ or CD8+ T cells sorted from blood, taken in a trial of the OX40 agonist ivuxolimab. The chain couples TRBV19 to TRBJ2-5; 8 bases are shared with TRBD2. This clonotype was sampled from an adult with an advanced solid tumor such as melanoma, head and neck, liver or kidney cancer. Here the CDR3 reads CASSRGLAETQYF. In DNA form, the CDR3 reads TGTGCCAGTAGTAGAGGACTAGCAGAGACCCAGTACTTC. The full variable domain, rest sourced from reference TRBV19 and TRBJ2-5, is DGGITQSPKYLFRKEGQNVTLSCEQNLNHDAMYWYRQDPGQGLRLIYYSQIVNDFQKGDIAEGYSVSREKKESFPLTVTSAQKNPTAFYLCASSRGLAETQYFGPGTRLLVL.